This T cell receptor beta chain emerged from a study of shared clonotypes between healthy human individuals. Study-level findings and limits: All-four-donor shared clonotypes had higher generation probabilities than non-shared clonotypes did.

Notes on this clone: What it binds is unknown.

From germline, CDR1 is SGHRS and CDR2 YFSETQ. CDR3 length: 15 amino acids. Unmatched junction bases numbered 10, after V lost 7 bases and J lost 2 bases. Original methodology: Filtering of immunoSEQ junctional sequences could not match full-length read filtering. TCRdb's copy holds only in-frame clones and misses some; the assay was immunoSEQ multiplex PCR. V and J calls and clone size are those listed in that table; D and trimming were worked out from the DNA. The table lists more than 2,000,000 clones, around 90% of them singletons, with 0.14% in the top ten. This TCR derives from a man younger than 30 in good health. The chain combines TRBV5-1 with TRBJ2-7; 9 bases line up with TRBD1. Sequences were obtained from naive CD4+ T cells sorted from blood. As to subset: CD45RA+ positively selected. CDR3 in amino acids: CASSRPGQGTYEQYF. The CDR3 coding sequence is TGCGCCAGCTCTAGGCCGGGACAGGGAACCTACGAGCAGTACTTC.